Below, one T cell receptor (beta chain) is given with its context. Its recognized antigen is unknown. Base qualities are not provided; no much larger clone lies one nucleotide away. The trial excluded patients who had a history of autoimmune disease or who were on systemic immunosuppression. In every dose cohort, peripheral blood was drawn for TCR sequencing at baseline, cycle 4 day 1, and cycle 7 day 1. Samples came from an open-label, multicenter, first-in-human phase I dose-escalation trial of ivuxolimab. Adults with locally advanced or metastatic head and neck squamous cell, hepatocellular, melanoma or renal cell carcinoma were enrolled in the trial. CD4+ and CD8+ T cells were sorted separately from peripheral blood before TCR sequencing. This sample stems from a study of OX40 agonist ivuxolimab in advanced cancers. Background for the entire study: The costimulatory receptor OX40 (CD134) was targeted by ivuxolimab, a fully human IgG2 agonistic monoclonal antibody. Intravenous ivuxolimab was administered to patients every 2 weeks at six dose levels: 0.01, 0.1, 0.3, 1.5, 3 and 10 mg/kg. Of the 50 to 55 patients in dose escalation, 19 had hepatocellular carcinoma, some 15 had melanoma, 9 had renal cell carcinoma and 9 had head and neck cancer. A male proportion of roughly 80% and a mean age of about 60 years, ranging from roughly 23 to 85, were recorded for the dose-escalation cohort. Prior anti-PD-1, anti-PD-L1 or anti-CTLA-4 therapy was permitted, and checkpoint inhibitors had been received by approximately 39% of dose-escalation patients. Three dose-escalation patients achieved partial responses, one with hepatocellular carcinoma and two with cutaneous melanoma. The purpose of peripheral TCRbeta sequencing was to test whether ivuxolimab changed TCR sequence diversity and led to clonal T-cell expansion. The paper describes the monotherapy dose-escalation part (N = 52 patients) of the phase I trial of ivuxolimab.

Summary of the overall study and its limitations: At doses of 0.1 to 3.0 mg/kg, clonal expansion of both CD4+ and CD8+ blood T cells was observed from baseline to week 6. Low levels of normalized T-cell clonal expansion were also shown by some nonresponding patients. The antigen specificity of the peripheral T cells that underwent clonal expansion was not determined. After ivuxolimab, expanded clones were on average more numerous among CD8+ T cells than among CD4+ T cells. In the 0.1-3.0 mg/kg groups, partial responders had among the lowest normalized peripheral clonal expansion, particularly in CD8+ T cells.

For sequencing of the TCRbeta CDR3 region, genomic DNA was extracted from the sorted cells. The immunoSEQ Assay was used for sequencing of TCRbeta CDR3 regions. TCRdb carries this immuneACCESS record with in-frame sequences only. Its versions omit some clonotypes, under half of them owing to an unresolved V gene in the studies checked, with the rest unexplained. Here the sample has about 69,000 clones; 80% to 95% occur a single time. 0.25% to 0.3% of the sample is held by the ten biggest clonotypes. Spanning cysteine to phenylalanine, the CDR3 consists of 14 amino acids. The CDR3 DNA has 42 bases and is translated from base 1. Looking up the germline V gene yields CDR1 SGHRS and CDR2 YFSETQ. Between the V and J ends, shortened by 5 bases and 7 bases respectively, the junction contains 18 bases.

The receptor was isolated from an adult with an advanced solid tumor such as melanoma, head and neck, liver or kidney cancer. Sequences were derived from CD4+ or CD8+ T cells sorted from blood, sampled in a trial of the OX40 agonist ivuxolimab. The chain couples TRBV5-1 to TRBJ1-1; TRBD1 could be the D gene, as 6 bases match. The CDR3 in this case is CASRPGTTEGEAFF. The DNA sequence follows: TGCGCCAGCAGACCCGGGACAACCGAGGGTGAAGCTTTCTTT. Reference TRBV5-1 and TRBJ1-1 genes cover what lies past the CDR3, so the full variable domain is KAGVTQTPRYLIKTRGQQVTLSCSPISGHRSVSWYQQTPGQGLQFLFEYFSETQRNKGNFPGRFSGRQFSNSRSEMNVSTLELGDSALYLCASRPGTTEGEAFFGQGTRLTVV.